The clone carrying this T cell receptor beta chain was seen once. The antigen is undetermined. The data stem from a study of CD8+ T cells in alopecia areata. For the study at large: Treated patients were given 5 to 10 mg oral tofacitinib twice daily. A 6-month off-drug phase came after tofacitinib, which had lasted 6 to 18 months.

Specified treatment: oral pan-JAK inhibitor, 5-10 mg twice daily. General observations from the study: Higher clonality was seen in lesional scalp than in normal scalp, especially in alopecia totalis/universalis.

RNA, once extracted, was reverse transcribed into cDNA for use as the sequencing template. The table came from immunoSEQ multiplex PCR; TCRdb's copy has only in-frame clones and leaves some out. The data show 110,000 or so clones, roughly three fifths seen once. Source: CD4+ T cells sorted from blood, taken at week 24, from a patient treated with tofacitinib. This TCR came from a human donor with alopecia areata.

CDR3 region: CSVEGGNINGYTF. Written as DNA, the CDR3 is TGCAGCGTTGAAGGTGGCAACATCAATGGCTACACCTTC. The chain links TRBV29-1 to TRBJ1-2; D gene ambiguous. Trimming pared 1 base from V and 6 bases from J, leaving 12 bases between. The CDR3 is made up of 13 amino acids. Germline-derived CDR1 and CDR2 are SQVTM and ANQGSEA.